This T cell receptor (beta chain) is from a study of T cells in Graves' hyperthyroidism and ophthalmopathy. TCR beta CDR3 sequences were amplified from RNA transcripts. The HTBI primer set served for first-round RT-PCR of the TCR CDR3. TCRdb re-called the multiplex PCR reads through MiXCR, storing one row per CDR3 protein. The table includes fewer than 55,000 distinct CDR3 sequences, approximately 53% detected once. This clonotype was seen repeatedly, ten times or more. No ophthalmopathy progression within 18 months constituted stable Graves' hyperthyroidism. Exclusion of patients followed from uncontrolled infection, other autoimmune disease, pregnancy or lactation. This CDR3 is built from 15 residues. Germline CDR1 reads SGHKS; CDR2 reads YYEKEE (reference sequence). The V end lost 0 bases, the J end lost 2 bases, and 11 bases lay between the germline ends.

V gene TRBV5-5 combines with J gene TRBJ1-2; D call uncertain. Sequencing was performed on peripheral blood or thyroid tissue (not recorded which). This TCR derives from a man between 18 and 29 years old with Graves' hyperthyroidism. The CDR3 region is CASSLVAAKNYGYTF. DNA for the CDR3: TGTGCCAGCAGCTTGGTGGCTGCCAAAAACTATGGCTACACCTTC.